The 22 T cell receptor beta chains below come from one sample, sequenced in a study of blood T cell repertoires in COVID-19. Clones were sequenced by immunoSEQ multiplex PCR, and TCRdb holds only the in-frame ones, with some missing. The sample holds around 92,000 clones; 75% to 85% are singletons and the top ten take roughly 28%. The sequenced sample consisted of peripheral blood. The receptors stem from a woman of 80 years or more with acute or convalescent COVID-19.

The V and J genes are TRBV9 and TRBJ2-1; tentatively, D is TRBD2 (6 bases). Germline V lookup: CDR1 SGDLS, CDR2 YYNGEE. CDR3 length equals 15 residues. The V and J ends lost 0 bases and 1 base respectively, with 8 bases between them. CDR3 protein: CASSVGGESYNEQFF. The CDR3 DNA sequence: TGTGCCAGCAGCGTAGGCGGGGAGTCCTACAATGAGCAGTTCTTC. Together with reference TRBV9 and TRBJ2-1, the CDR3 gives the full variable domain: DSGVTQTPKHLITATGQRVTLRCSPRSGDLSVYWYQQSLDQGLQFLIQYYNGEERAKGNILERFSAQQFPDLHSELNLSSLELGDSALYFCASSVGGESYNEQFFGPGTRLTVL.

This chain connects TRBV29-1 to TRBJ2-7; no firm D call. Per germline, CDR1 SQVTM and CDR2 ANQGSEA. The CDR3 sequence is 11 residues long. Trimming took 6 bases from V and 3 from J, leaving 9 bases between them. The CDR3 nucleotides are TGCAGCGTCAAAGAGGTCTACGAGCAGTACTTC. Protein sequence: CSVKEVYEQYF.

The chain joins TRBV24-1 to TRBJ2-7; 7 positions agree with TRBD2. V trimming: 4 bases; J trimming: 3 bases; junction bases outside the gene matches: 5. The CDR3 is 14 residues long. The germline V gene has CDR1 KGHDR and CDR2 SFDVKD. Written as DNA, the CDR3 is TGTGCCACCAGTGAGGGGACTACGTTCTACGAGCAGTACTTC. Amino acid sequence: CATSEGTTFYEQYF.

This clone has a handful of counts. The chain combines TRBV5-8 with TRBJ2-7; TRBD1 matches at 9 bases. The CDR3 has 15 residues. The trim removed 2 bases at V and 4 bases at J, leaving 7 bases unmatched. Germline V gene sequence: CDR1 SGHTS, CDR2 YDEGEE. CDR3 loop: CASSFGGTGPYEQYF. Written as DNA, the CDR3 is TGTGCCAGCAGCTTTGGGGGGACAGGGCCGTACGAGCAGTACTTC.

Details on this clone: In the same sample, other DNA sequences code for this CDR3. In nucleotides, the CDR3 is TGTGCCAGCTCTCCTACAGGGGGGGAGACCCAGTACTTC. Its translation: CASSPTGGETQYF. V is TRBV18 and J is TRBJ2-5; 8 bases map to TRBD1. Per germline, CDR1 KGHSH and CDR2 LQKENI. The CDR3 contains 13 residues. Unmatched junction bases numbered 5, after V lost 6 bases and J lost 5 bases.

CDR3 in DNA: TGTGCCAGCAGCAAAGAGGGACAGGGGGAAGCCTACGAGCAGTACTTC. Its translation: CASSKEGQGEAYEQYF. V is TRBV9 and J is TRBJ2-7; 11 nucleotides align to TRBD1. The germline gives CDR1 SGDLS, CDR2 YYNGEE. V lost 4 bases to trimming and J lost 2 bases; unmatched junction nucleotides: 8. The CDR3 is 16 residues long.

V is TRBV24-1 and J is TRBJ2-7; 9 bases are shared with TRBD2. V lost 2 bases to trimming and J lost 7 bases; unmatched junction nucleotides: 5. Looked up from germline, CDR1 is KGHDR and CDR2 is SFDVKD. The CDR3 runs 14 residues. The CDR3 nucleotides are TGTGCCACCAGTGATTCAAGCGGGAGGAGGGAGCAGTACTTC. Translation gives CATSDSSGRREQYF.

The rearrangement uses TRBV5-1 and TRBJ2-2, with 8 bases fitting TRBD2. The junction had 5 bases not matched to a gene; V was cut back by 4 bases and J by 3 bases. The CDR3 has 15 residues. Germline assignment: CDR1 SGHRS and CDR2 YFSETQ. The CDR3 loop reads CASSQQAGDTGELFF. As DNA, the CDR3 is TGCGCCAGCAGCCAACAAGCGGGAGACACCGGGGAGCTGTTTTTT. The full variable domain, in which reference TRBV5-1 and TRBJ2-2 provide the parts outside the CDR3, is KAGVTQTPRYLIKTRGQQVTLSCSPISGHRSVSWYQQTPGQGLQFLFEYFSETQRNKGNFPGRFSGRQFSNSRSEMNVSTLELGDSALYLCASSQQAGDTGELFFGEGSRLTVL.

This chain joins TRBV5-1 and TRBJ1-1; 9 nucleotides match TRBD1. The CDR3 loop spans 15 amino acids. The V gene's germline CDR1 is SGHRS and CDR2 YFSETQ. V gave up 3 bases and J gave up 4 bases; unmatched junction bases: 7. CDR3 sequence: CASSCRDRDCTEAFF. The DNA for the CDR3 is TGCGCCAGCAGCTGCCGGGACAGGGATTGCACTGAAGCTTTCTTT.

CDR3 protein: CASSLGDRDSSYEQYF. CDR3 DNA sequence: TGTGCCAGCAGTTTGGGGGACAGGGATAGCTCCTACGAGCAGTACTTC. The chain combines TRBV28 with TRBJ2-7; 9 bases match TRBD1. Germline loops: CDR1 MDHEN, CDR2 SYDVKM. Trimming removed 3 bases from V and 0 bases from J; junction bases left unmatched: 6. This CDR3 spans 16 amino acids.

V is TRBV1 and J is TRBJ1-5; TRBD1, as called in the table, went unchecked against the DNA. TRBV1 represents a pseudogene. The length of the CDR3 is 17 residues. The CDR3 bases are TGCACCAGCAGCCAAGATCGGGACAGGGGTAGCAATCAGCCCCAGCATTTT. Translation: CTSSQDRDRGSNQPQHF.

The rearrangement links TRBV24-1 to TRBJ2-7; the D gene is possibly TRBD1 (6 bases). The germline V and J ends were trimmed by 9 bases and 0 bases, with 11 bases remaining between them. The CDR3 has 13 residues. Per germline, CDR1 KGHDR and CDR2 SFDVKD. The CDR3 spells CATQGDNSYEQYF. In DNA form, the CDR3 reads TGTGCCACCCAAGGGGACAACTCCTACGAGCAGTACTTC.

The chain couples TRBV7-3 to TRBJ2-2, with D hard to call. From germline, CDR1 is SGHTA and CDR2 FQGTGA. The V end was cut by 5 bases, the J end by 6 bases, with 7 bases between. This CDR3 has 12 residues. CDR3 protein: CASSNQAGELFF. The CDR3 DNA is TGTGCCAGCAGCAATCAGGCCGGGGAGCTGTTTTTT.

The V call is TRBV5-6, the J call TRBJ2-1, with TRBD2 identical over 9 bases. The CDR3 has 15 amino acids. Germline V gene data show CDR1 as SGHDT and CDR2 as YYEEEE. Trimming cost V 3 bases and J 7 bases; bases outside gene matches: 8. CDR3: CASSSLREGGNEQFF. Here the CDR3 DNA reads TGTGCCAGCAGCTCCTTGCGGGAGGGAGGGAATGAGCAGTTCTTC.

This chain uses TRBV4-2 with TRBJ1-4, with D possibly being TRBD1 (5 bases). The CDR3 has 16 residues. CDR1 and CDR2 from the germline V gene are LGHNA and YNFKEQ. Deletions cut 0 bases from V and 6 bases from J, with 14 bases between. CDR3 amino acids: CASSQEVAGLDEKLFF. Here the CDR3 DNA reads TGTGCCAGCAGCCAAGAGGTCGCAGGGTTGGATGAAAAACTGTTTTTT.

Here the CDR3 DNA reads TGTGCCTGGAGTAGGGACAGCTCTGGGGCCAACGTCCTGACTTTC. Its protein is CAWSRDSSGANVLTF. The rearrangement links TRBV30 to TRBJ2-6; TRBD1 matches at 7 bases. CDR3 size: 15 residues. The V and J ends lost 2 bases and 0 bases, in that order; junction bases with no gene match: 1. Per germline, CDR1 GTSNPN and CDR2 SVGIG (reference sequence). The variable domain in full, with the rest retrieved from reference TRBV30 and TRBJ2-6, is SQTIHQWPATLVQPVGSPLSLECTVEGTSNPNLYWYRQAAGRGLQLLFYSVGIGQISSEVPQNLSASRPQDRQFILSSKKLLLSDSGFYLCAWSRDSSGANVLTFGAGSRLTVL.

V usage is TRBV11-1 and J usage is TRBJ1-2; no clear D. V dropped 0 bases and J dropped 10 bases, with 12 bases sitting between them. The CDR3 runs 13 residues. The germline CDR1 and CDR2 sequences are SGHAT and FQDESV (reference sequence). In nucleotides, the CDR3 is TGTGCCAGCAGCTTAGCTCGCGGGTCATACTACACCTTC. Residues: CASSLARGSYYTF.

This clone was counted a few times. The V call is TRBV9, the J call TRBJ1-4, with 7 bases that match TRBD1. Germline CDR1 and CDR2: SGDLS and YYNGEE. The V gene end was trimmed by 7 bases and the J gene end by 5 bases; junction bases not matched to a gene: 8. This CDR3 has 14 residues. The CDR3 DNA reads as TGTGCCAGCGCCCCCGGGACAGACAATGAAAAACTGTTTTTT. Translation: CASAPGTDNEKLFF. Supplemented by reference TRBV9 and TRBJ1-4, the full variable domain reads DSGVTQTPKHLITATGQRVTLRCSPRSGDLSVYWYQQSLDQGLQFLIQYYNGEERAKGNILERFSAQQFPDLHSELNLSSLELGDSALYFCASAPGTDNEKLFFGSGTQLSVL.

This clone appeared once. The chain employs TRBV9 and TRBJ2-7; TRBD2 is a possible D gene (6 bases). Germline CDR1 reads SGDLS; CDR2 reads YYNGEE. The germline V and J ends were trimmed by 4 bases and 1 base, with 12 bases remaining between them. The CDR3 runs to 14 residues. The CDR3 reads CASSRDFGSYEQYF. CDR3 in DNA: TGTGCCAGCAGCAGGGACTTCGGGTCCTACGAGCAGTACTTC.

The chain carries TRBV9 and TRBJ2-5, with TRBD2 as a possible D gene (6 bases). Trimming cost V 4 bases and J 2 bases, with 9 bases left between them. Germline CDR1 and CDR2: SGDLS and YYNGEE. This CDR3 region has 13 residues. CDR3 nucleotides: TGTGCCAGCAGCTCGGGACTTCAAGAGACCCAGTACTTC. Encoded protein: CASSSGLQETQYF. The whole variable domain, remainder taken from reference TRBV9 and TRBJ2-5, is DSGVTQTPKHLITATGQRVTLRCSPRSGDLSVYWYQQSLDQGLQFLIQYYNGEERAKGNILERFSAQQFPDLHSELNLSSLELGDSALYFCASSSGLQETQYFGPGTRLLVL.

This chain connects TRBV19 to TRBJ2-1; 7 bases match TRBD2. Germline V CDR1 and CDR2: LNHDA, SQIVND (reference sequence). Germline trimming cut 5 bases from V and 5 bases from J; bases unmatched to any gene: 9. The CDR3 is made up of 15 amino acids. CDR3 DNA: TGTGCCAGTAGTCTCCCCGGGGGGACCCACAATGAGCAGTTCTTC. Translation: CASSLPGGTHNEQFF.

V and J are TRBV7-9 and TRBJ1-5, with 8 nucleotides matching TRBD1. After removal of 5 bases from V and 7 bases from J, the junction contained 4 bases not matched to a gene. CDR1 is SEHNR and CDR2 is FQNEAQ in the germline V gene (reference sequence). The CDR3 sequence is 13 residues long. The CDR3 nucleotides are TGTGCCAGCAGCGAAACAGGGGGGCAGCCCCAGCATTTT. It yields the protein CASSETGGQPQHF.